This T cell receptor beta chain was profiled in a study of CD8+ T cells in alopecia areata. Treatment in this sample: oral pan-JAK inhibitor, 5-10 mg twice daily. Notes on this clone: Its specificity is not known.

The CDR3 runs 14 residues. Trimming cost V 2 bases and J 5 bases; bases outside gene matches: 3. Germline lookup yields CDR1 SGDLS and CDR2 YYNGEE. Whole-study findings and limits: Lesional scalp, especially alopecia totalis/universalis, showed higher clonality than normal scalp. Just one nonresponder means the tie between baseline CD8+ expansion and response stays uncertain.

RNA, once extracted, was reverse transcribed into cDNA for use as the sequencing template. Only in-frame clones appear in the TCRdb table, and some are missing; sequencing was by immunoSEQ multiplex PCR. Here the sample spans about 160,000 clones, 65% being singletons. This chain uses TRBV9 with TRBJ2-5; 10 bases align to TRBD2. The specimen was CD4+ T cells sorted from blood, collected at week 4, from a patient treated with tofacitinib. This receptor was obtained from a human donor with alopecia areata. The CDR3 loop reads CASSVLAGVETQYF. The CDR3 DNA follows: TGTGCCAGCAGCGTCCTAGCGGGGGTGGAGACCCAGTACTTC.